A selection of T cell receptor beta chains follows, all from one sample in a study of CD8 T cells in ankylosing spondylitis. TCRdb fed the 5' RACE reads into MiXCR, producing one record per CDR3 protein. Of a few hundred thousand distinct CDR3 sequences detected, 6.5% to 10% appear once; the ten largest clones hold just over 14%. What was sequenced was blood, either unsorted or a sorted T cell fraction (not recorded which). The receptor source for this set is a male donor with ankylosing spondylitis. Both conserved end residues are part of each CDR3. D genes are given only for firm matches. The size entry is marked missing in some rows and otherwise reads once, few, many or a size class.

CDR3 protein	CDR3 DNA	clone size	V gene	J gene	D gene
CASSLAWGAYEQYF	TGTGCCAGCAGCTTGGCTTGGGGGGCCTACGAGCAGTACTTC	few	TRBV5-5	TRBJ2-7	NA
CASSLAHDRGAFF	TGTGCCAGCAGCTTAGCCCATGACAGGGGAGCTTTCTTT	many	TRBV7-2	TRBJ1-1	TRBD1
CASSPSFLGLPRDEQFF	TGCGCCAGCAGCCCTAGTTTTTTGGGACTCCCGAGGGATGAGCAGTTCTTC	NA	TRBV5-1	TRBJ2-1	NA
CSASGDYSYEQYF	TGCAGTGCTAGTGGCGATTACTCCTACGAGCAGTACTTC	NA	TRBV20-1	TRBJ2-7	NA
CASSQDGWVNTEAFF	TGCGCCAGCAGCCAAGATGGCTGGGTGAACACTGAAGCTTTCTTT	few	TRBV4-3	TRBJ1-1	NA
CASSQTGLTDTIYF	TGTGCCAGCAGCCAAACGGGACTTACGGACACCATATATTTT	few	TRBV5-5	TRBJ1-3	NA
CASSGDEDYSYEQYF	TGTGCCAGCAGCGGGGATGAGGACTACTCCTACGAGCAGTACTTC	few	TRBV11-3	TRBJ2-7	NA
CASRLLGRRTSGARYNNEQFF	TGTGCCAGCAGACTACTGGGTCGGAGGACTAGCGGCGCCCGTTACAACAATGAGCAGTTCTTC	NA	TRBV11-2	TRBJ2-1	TRBD2
CASTGETGARTDTQYF	TGTGCCAGCACCGGAGAGACAGGGGCCCGCACAGATACGCAGTATTTT	few	TRBV7-9	TRBJ2-3	TRBD1
CASSGTDLSYEQYF	TGTGCCAGCAGCGGGACAGACCTCTCCTACGAGCAGTACTTC	NA	TRBV27	TRBJ2-7	TRBD1
CASSLGPANTEAFF	TGTGCCAGCAGCTTAGGACCGGCGAACACTGAAGCTTTCTTT	many	TRBV7-2	TRBJ1-1	NA
CASSLVGTSQGVNEQFF	TGCGCCAGCAGCTTGGTCGGGACTAGTCAGGGGGTCAATGAGCAGTTCTTC	many	TRBV5-1	TRBJ2-1	NA
CASNRGSYNEQFF	TGTGCCAGCAACAGAGGCTCCTACAATGAGCAGTTCTTC	many	TRBV6-6	TRBJ2-1	NA
CASSYGGTRSYEQYF	TGTGCCAGCAGTTATGGAGGAACCCGATCCTACGAGCAGTACTTC	few	TRBV28	TRBJ2-7	NA
CSASKGPAYEQYF	TGCAGTGCTAGTAAGGGCCCAGCCTACGAGCAGTACTTC	many	TRBV20-1	TRBJ2-7	NA
CASSFLGQGDKLFF	TGCGCCAGCAGCTTCCTCGGACAGGGTGATAAACTGTTTTTT	many	TRBV5-1	TRBJ1-4	TRBD1
CASRTGVGQPQHF	TGTGCCAGCAGGACAGGGGTAGGTCAGCCCCAGCATTTT	few	TRBV6-1	TRBJ1-5	TRBD1
CASSLQGQPSDEQFF	TGTGCCAGCAGCTTACAGGGACAGCCTTCTGATGAGCAGTTCTTC	NA	TRBV7-3	TRBJ2-1	TRBD1
CASSSNRWGDHPRETQYF	TGTGCCAGCAGTTCCAATCGTTGGGGGGACCACCCCAGGGAGACCCAGTACTTC	few	TRBV12-3/TRBV12-4	TRBJ2-5	NA
CATSDRQGRETQYF	TGTGCCACCAGTGATCGACAGGGGAGGGAGACCCAGTACTTC	few	TRBV24-1	TRBJ2-5	TRBD1
CASSHVGTSGYTF	TGTGCCAGCAGCCACGTGGGGACATCTGGCTACACCTTC	many	TRBV3-1	TRBJ1-2	NA
CSVEVWSETQYF	TGCAGCGTTGAAGTATGGTCGGAGACCCAGTACTTC	many	TRBV29-1	TRBJ2-5	NA
CASSTRDHSSYNEQFF	TGTGCCAGCAGCACGCGGGACCACAGCTCCTACAATGAGCAGTTCTTC	few	TRBV11-3	TRBJ2-1	NA
CAISETSGTGYGYTF	TGTGCCATCAGTGAGACGTCTGGGACAGGGTACGGCTACACCTTC	NA	TRBV10-3	TRBJ1-2	TRBD1
CASIRDRGGNQPQHF	TGTGCCAGCATCCGGGACAGGGGAGGCAATCAGCCCCAGCATTTT	many	TRBV6-1	TRBJ1-5	TRBD1
CASSGAGGSNTGELFF	TGTGCCAGCAGTGGTGCGGGAGGTTCGAACACCGGGGAGCTGTTTTTT	NA	TRBV2	TRBJ2-2	TRBD2
CASSLAGTDTQYF	TGTGCCAGCAGTTTAGCAGGCACAGATACGCAGTATTTT	many	TRBV5-1	TRBJ2-3	NA
CASSLAGGQNNQPQHF	TGTGCCAGCAGCTTAGCGGGTGGACAGAACAATCAGCCCCAGCATTTT	many	TRBV7-2	TRBJ1-5	NA
CATSDFEHGELFF	TGTGCCACCAGTGATTTCGAGCACGGGGAGCTGTTTTTT	many	TRBV24-1	TRBJ2-2	NA
CASSQGYLDTQYF	TGCGCCAGCAGCCAAGGGTATCTGGATACGCAGTATTTT	many	TRBV4-1	TRBJ2-3	NA
CASSSTGGGNQPQHF	TGTGCCAGCAGCTCGACAGGGGGGGGCAATCAGCCCCAGCATTTT	few	TRBV7-2	TRBJ1-5	TRBD1
CASSLQRGTTDTQYF	TGCGCCAGCAGCTTACAGCGGGGGACCACAGATACGCAGTATTTT	many	TRBV5-1	TRBJ2-3	TRBD2
CASSLGGDAMAYEQYF	TGTGCCAGCAGCTTAGGAGGGGACGCCATGGCCTACGAGCAGTACTTC	few	TRBV7-9	TRBJ2-7	NA
CASSLAQGSYNSPFHF	TGTGCCAGCAGTTTAGCCCAGGGCTCCTATAATTCACCCTTCCACTTT	NA	TRBV6-5	TRBJ1-6	NA
CASSFQMSTEAFF	TGTGCCAGCAGCTTCCAGATGTCCACTGAAGCTTTCTTT	few	TRBV9	TRBJ1-1	NA
CASKAATDTQYF	TGTGCCAGCAAGGCGGCCACAGATACGCAGTATTTT	many	TRBV12-3/TRBV12-4	TRBJ2-3	NA
CAWRTGHLQFF	TGTGCCTGGAGGACAGGACACCTGCAGTTCTTC	NA	TRBV30	TRBJ2-1	NA